This entry describes one TCR beta chain. This sample is drawn from a study of shared clonotypes between healthy human individuals. CDR1 is MNHEY, CDR2 SVGAGI, per germline. The ends were cut back, 1 base at V and 4 bases at J, with 14 bases in the middle. The CDR3 sequence is 16 residues long. Deep level was the assay's run setting. The DNA input per sorted-subset replicate PCR was about 0.2 ug, corresponding to 25,000 to 35,000 T cell genomes. Produced via immunoSEQ multiplex PCR; TCRdb's table is partial and in-frame only. The table lists about 640,000 clones, around 72% of them singletons. V and J are TRBV6-5 and TRBJ1-5; D unclear. The material sequenced was memory CD4+ T cells sorted from blood. Described subset: CD45RA-negative fraction. This sequence originates from a woman aged 30 to 39 in good health. Written as DNA, the CDR3 is TGTGCCAGCAGTTACTTCGGGCCCCTCGGGAATCAGCCCCAGCATTTT. This codes for CASSYFGPLGNQPQHF.